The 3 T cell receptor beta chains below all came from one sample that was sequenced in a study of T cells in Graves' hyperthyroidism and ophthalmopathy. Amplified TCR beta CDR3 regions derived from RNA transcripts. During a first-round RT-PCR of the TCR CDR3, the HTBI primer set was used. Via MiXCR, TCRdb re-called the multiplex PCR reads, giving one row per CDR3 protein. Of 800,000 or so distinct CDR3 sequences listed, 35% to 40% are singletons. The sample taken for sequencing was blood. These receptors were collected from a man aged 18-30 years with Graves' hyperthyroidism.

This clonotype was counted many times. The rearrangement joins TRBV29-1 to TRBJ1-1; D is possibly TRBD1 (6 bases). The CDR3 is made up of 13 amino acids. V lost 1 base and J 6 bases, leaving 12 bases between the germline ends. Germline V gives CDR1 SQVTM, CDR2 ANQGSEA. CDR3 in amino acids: CSVEVGGPAEAFF. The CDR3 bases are TGCAGCGTTGAAGTTGGGGGGCCGGCTGAAGCTTTCTTT.

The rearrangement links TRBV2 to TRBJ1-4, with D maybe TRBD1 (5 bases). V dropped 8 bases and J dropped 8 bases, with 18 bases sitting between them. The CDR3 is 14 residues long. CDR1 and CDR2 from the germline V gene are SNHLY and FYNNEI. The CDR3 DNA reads TGTGCCAGCTGGTTAGGGACTATAATGGAAAAACTGTTTTTT. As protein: CASWLGTIMEKLFF.

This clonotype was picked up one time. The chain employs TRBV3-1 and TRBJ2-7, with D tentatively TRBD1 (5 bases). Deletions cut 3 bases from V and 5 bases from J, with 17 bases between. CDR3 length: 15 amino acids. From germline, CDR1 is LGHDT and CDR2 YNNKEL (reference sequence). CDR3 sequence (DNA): TGTGCCAGCAGCCAGTCAGGGTCGCGAGGCGACGAGCAGTACTTC. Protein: CASSQSGSRGDEQYF.